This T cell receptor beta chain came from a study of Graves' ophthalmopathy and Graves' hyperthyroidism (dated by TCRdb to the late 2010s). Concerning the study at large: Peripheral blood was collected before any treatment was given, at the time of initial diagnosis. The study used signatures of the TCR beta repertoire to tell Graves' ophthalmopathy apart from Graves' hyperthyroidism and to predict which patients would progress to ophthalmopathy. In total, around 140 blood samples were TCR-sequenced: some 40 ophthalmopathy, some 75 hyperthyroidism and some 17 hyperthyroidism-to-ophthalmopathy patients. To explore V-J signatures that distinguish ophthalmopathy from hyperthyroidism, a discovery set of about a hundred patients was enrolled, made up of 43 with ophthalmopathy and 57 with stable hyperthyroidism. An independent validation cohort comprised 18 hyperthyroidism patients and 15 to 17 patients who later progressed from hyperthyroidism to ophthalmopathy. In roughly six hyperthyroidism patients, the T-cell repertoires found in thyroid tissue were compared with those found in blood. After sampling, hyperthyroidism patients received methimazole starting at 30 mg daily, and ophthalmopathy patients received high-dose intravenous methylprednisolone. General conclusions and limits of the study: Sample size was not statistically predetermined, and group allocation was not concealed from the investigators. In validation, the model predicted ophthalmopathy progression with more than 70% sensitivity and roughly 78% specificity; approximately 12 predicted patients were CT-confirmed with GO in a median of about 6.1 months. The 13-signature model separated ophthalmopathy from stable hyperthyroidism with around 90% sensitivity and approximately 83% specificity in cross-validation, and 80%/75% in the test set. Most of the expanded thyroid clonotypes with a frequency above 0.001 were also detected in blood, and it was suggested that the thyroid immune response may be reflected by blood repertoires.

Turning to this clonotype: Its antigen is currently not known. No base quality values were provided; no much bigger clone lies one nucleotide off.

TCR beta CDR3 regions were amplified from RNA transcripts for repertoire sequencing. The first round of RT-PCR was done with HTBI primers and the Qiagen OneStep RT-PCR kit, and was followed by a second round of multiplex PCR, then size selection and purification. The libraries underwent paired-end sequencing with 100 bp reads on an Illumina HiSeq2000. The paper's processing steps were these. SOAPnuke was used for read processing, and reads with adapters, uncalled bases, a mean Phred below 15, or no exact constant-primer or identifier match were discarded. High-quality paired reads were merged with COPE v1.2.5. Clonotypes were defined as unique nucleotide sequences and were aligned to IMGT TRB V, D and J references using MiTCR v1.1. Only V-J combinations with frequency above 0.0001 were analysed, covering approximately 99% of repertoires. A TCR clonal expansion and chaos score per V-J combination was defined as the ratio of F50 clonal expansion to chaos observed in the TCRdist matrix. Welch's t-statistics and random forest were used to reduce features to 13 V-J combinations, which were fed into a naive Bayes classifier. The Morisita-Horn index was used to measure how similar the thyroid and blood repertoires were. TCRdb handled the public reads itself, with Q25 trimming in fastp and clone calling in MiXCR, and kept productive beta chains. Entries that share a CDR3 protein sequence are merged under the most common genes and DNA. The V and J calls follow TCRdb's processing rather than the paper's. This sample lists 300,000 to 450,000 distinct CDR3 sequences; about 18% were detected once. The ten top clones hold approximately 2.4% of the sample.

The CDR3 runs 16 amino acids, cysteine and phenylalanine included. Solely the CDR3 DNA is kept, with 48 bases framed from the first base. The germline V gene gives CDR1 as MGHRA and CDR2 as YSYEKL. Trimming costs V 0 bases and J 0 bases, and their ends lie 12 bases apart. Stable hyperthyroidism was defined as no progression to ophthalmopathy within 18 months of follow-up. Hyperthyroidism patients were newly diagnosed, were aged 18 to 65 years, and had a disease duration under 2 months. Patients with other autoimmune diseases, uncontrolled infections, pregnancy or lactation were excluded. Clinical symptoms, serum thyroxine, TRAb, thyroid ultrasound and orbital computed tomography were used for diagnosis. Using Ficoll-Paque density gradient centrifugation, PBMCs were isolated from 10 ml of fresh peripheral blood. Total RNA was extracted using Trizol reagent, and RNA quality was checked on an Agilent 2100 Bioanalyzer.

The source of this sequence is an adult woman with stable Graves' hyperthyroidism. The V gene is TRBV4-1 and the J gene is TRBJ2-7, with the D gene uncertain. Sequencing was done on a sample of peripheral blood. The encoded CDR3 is CASSQDIDESSYEQYF. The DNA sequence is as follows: TGCGCCAGCAGCCAAGATATAGATGAGAGCTCCTACGAGCAGTACTTC.